These 20 T cell receptor beta chains share one sample of origin, sequenced in a study of blood T cell repertoires in COVID-19. The repertoire was sequenced with immunoSEQ multiplex PCR; TCRdb's copy has only in-frame clones and lacks some. The table lists 240,000 or so clones, about 73% of them singletons, with about 3.5% in the top ten. Sequencing input: peripheral blood. These receptors all stem from a woman of 80 years or more with acute or convalescent COVID-19.

This chain uses TRBV29-1 with TRBJ1-2; D remains unclear. Deletions cut 3 bases from V and 6 bases from J, with 11 bases between. From germline, CDR1 is SQVTM and CDR2 ANQGSEA. The CDR3 extends over 12 amino acids. CDR3 DNA sequence: TGCAGCGTTGAGATTTTACAGCATGGCTACACCTTC. Translated: CSVEILQHGYTF.

V gene TRBV3-1 (or the pseudogene TRBV3-2) combines with J gene TRBJ2-2; D is possibly TRBD1 (6 bases). V shed 2 bases and J shed 2 bases, with 9 bases lying between them. Germline CDR1 is LGHDT and CDR2 is YNNKEL (reference sequence). This CDR3 comprises 15 residues. Here the CDR3 reads CASSQTRGNTGELFF. For the CDR3, the DNA is TGTGCCAGCAGCCAAACCAGGGGTAACACCGGGGAGCTGTTTTTT.

This clone was observed a single time. V gene TRBV19 combines with J gene TRBJ2-1; D not certain. The V gene's germline CDR1 is LNHDA and CDR2 SQIVND (reference sequence). Trimming removed 3 bases from V and 4 bases from J, with 13 bases in between. The CDR3 is 15 amino acids. The CDR3 spells CASSIGANPYNEQFF. The CDR3 DNA reads as TGTGCCAGTAGTATTGGAGCCAACCCTTACAATGAGCAGTTCTTC.

A single count supports this clone. This chain joins TRBV5-1 and TRBJ1-1; 7 bases line up with TRBD1. V shed 2 bases and J 10 bases; nucleotides not matched to a gene: 14. Per the germline V gene, CDR1 is SGHRS and CDR2 is YFSETQ. CDR3 length: 15 residues. The CDR3, as DNA: TGCGCCAGCAGCTTTACCGGGACAGTAGAGTCGGTAGCTTTCTTT. Amino acids: CASSFTGTVESVAFF.

This chain links TRBV5-6 with TRBJ2-7; a possible D gene is TRBD2 (6 bases). Deletions cut 1 base from V and 4 bases from J, with 15 bases between. The CDR3 runs 15 residues. Germline-derived CDR1 and CDR2 are SGHDT and YYEEEE. DNA for the CDR3: TGTGCCAGCAGCTTGCCGGGGGAGCCCCGATACGAGCAGTACTTC. Its translation: CASSLPGEPRYEQYF.

The CDR3 sequence: CASSYPFGADTEAFF. The CDR3 DNA reads TGTGCCAGCAGTTACCCCTTTGGTGCGGACACTGAAGCTTTCTTT. The chain links TRBV7-6 to TRBJ1-1; D ambiguous. The CDR3 is 15 residues long. CDR1 SGHVS and CDR2 FNYEAQ come from the germline V gene. V was cut by 6 bases and J by 3 bases, with 17 bases left in between.

The chain joins TRBV6-5 to TRBJ1-3; D is ambiguous. V was shortened by 2 bases and J by 0 bases, with 11 bases between the two germline ends. Germline V gene sequence: CDR1 MNHEY, CDR2 SVGAGI. The CDR3 consists of 16 residues. CDR3: CASSYPRPTSGNTIYF. CDR3 nucleotide sequence: TGTGCCAGCAGTTACCCGCGGCCTACCTCTGGAAACACCATATATTTT.

This chain joins TRBV5-1 and TRBJ2-1; 7 bases are shared with TRBD2. V lost 1 base to trimming and J lost 0 bases; unmatched junction nucleotides: 4. Germline V gene lookup returns CDR1 SGHRS and CDR2 YFSETQ. This CDR3 is built from 16 residues. CDR3: CASSLQAGISYNEQFF. For the CDR3, the DNA is TGCGCCAGCAGCTTGCAAGCGGGGATCTCCTACAATGAGCAGTTCTTC.

V and J are TRBV3-1 (or the pseudogene TRBV3-2) and TRBJ2-7; 9 bases are shared with TRBD1. Trimming took 1 base from V and 2 from J; bases not matched to a gene: 3. Germline CDR1 is LGHDT and CDR2 is YNNKEL (reference sequence). The CDR3 is 15 amino acids. CDR3 bases: TGTGCCAGCAGCCAAGCCGGGACAGGGACCTACGAGCAGTACTTC. This translates into CASSQAGTGTYEQYF.

The rearrangement links TRBV21-1 to TRBJ1-5. TRBV21-1 is assigned pseudogene status. This CDR3 has 16 residues. This chain's CDR3 is CASSKVPRRGNQPQHF. The DNA for the CDR3 is TGTGCCAGCAGCAAAGTTCCCCGGAGGGGCAATCAGCCCCAGCATTTT.

The chain recombines TRBV5-1 with TRBJ1-2, with D perhaps matching TRBD1 (6 bases). The V gene's germline CDR1 is SGHRS and CDR2 YFSETQ. Deletions cut 3 bases from V and 8 bases from J, with 11 bases between. The CDR3 is 12 residues long. CDR3 loop: CASSYNREGYTF. CDR3 DNA sequence: TGCGCCAGCAGCTACAACAGGGAGGGCTACACCTTC.

J is TRBJ1-5 and V is TRBV24-1; 7 nucleotides agree with TRBD1. The CDR3 contains 13 residues. CDR1 KGHDR and CDR2 SFDVKD come from the germline V gene. After removal of 7 bases from V and 6 bases from J, the junction contained 5 bases not matched to a gene. CDR3 in DNA: TGTGCCACCAGCGCGACAGGGAGTCAGCCCCAGCATTTT. This gives the protein CATSATGSQPQHF.

The chain is built from TRBV30 and TRBJ1-5; D perhaps matches TRBD1 (5 bases). The CDR3 length is 13 residues. With 1 base removed from V and 5 bases from J, the gap between germline ends came to 9 bases. Per germline, CDR1 GTSNPN and CDR2 SVGIG (reference sequence). CDR3 bases: TGTGCCTGGAGTGACAGGCGCTATCAGCCCCAGCATTTT. Protein: CAWSDRRYQPQHF.

The chain uses TRBV12-3 or TRBV12-4 and TRBJ1-1; D uncertain. Trimming pared 6 bases from V and 2 bases from J, leaving 10 bases between. The CDR3 has 13 residues. The CDR3 sequence: CASSSQENTEAFF. The CDR3, as DNA: TGTGCCAGCAGCTCCCAGGAAAACACTGAAGCTTTCTTT.

The rearrangement joins TRBV7-6 to TRBJ2-7; possibly TRBD1 for D (5 bases). Trimming removed 1 base at V and 2 bases at J, with 9 bases between. Germline CDR1 is SGHVS and CDR2 is FNYEAQ. This CDR3 comprises 14 residues. The chain's CDR3 is CASSLVAGTYEQYF. CDR3 in DNA: TGTGCCAGCAGCTTAGTTGCAGGGACCTACGAGCAGTACTTC.

The chain uses TRBV5-8 and TRBJ2-7; perhaps TRBD1 as D (6 bases). The germline gives CDR1 SGHTS, CDR2 YDEGEE. V lost 4 bases to trimming and J lost 7 bases, with 15 bases between them. The CDR3 is made up of 13 amino acids. CDR3 sequence reads: CASSSFGGLEQYF. Written as DNA, the CDR3 is TGTGCCAGCAGCAGCTTTGGGGGCTTAGAGCAGTACTTC.

The CDR3: CASSPPGLAGFTGELFF. In nucleotides, the CDR3 is TGTGCCAGCTCACCTCCAGGGCTAGCGGGATTCACCGGGGAGCTGTTTTTT. The V gene is TRBV18, the J gene TRBJ2-2, with 9 positions matching TRBD2. The J segment lost 4 bases and the V segment lost 3 bases, leaving 9 bases of the junction unmatched. CDR1 is KGHSH, CDR2 LQKENI, per germline. The CDR3 contains 17 residues.

Regarding this clone: This CDR3 is also generated by other DNA sequences in the sample. The V gene is TRBV2, the J gene TRBJ2-2; 9 nucleotides agree with TRBD1. CDR1 is SNHLY and CDR2 is FYNNEI in the germline V gene. Unmatched junction bases numbered 0, after V lost 6 bases and J lost 1 base. The CDR3 covers 14 residues. The CDR3 nucleotides read TGTGCCAGCAGGGGACAGGGGAACACCGGGGAGCTGTTTTTT. Translation: CASRGQGNTGELFF.

This clone was counted a few times. The chain joins TRBV27 to TRBJ1-6, with no clear D. Trimming stripped 2 bases from V and 7 bases from J, with 9 bases between. CDR3 length: 14 amino acids. Germline lookup yields CDR1 MNHEY and CDR2 SMNVEV (reference sequence). The CDR3 reads CASSLLKQNSPLHF. In DNA form, the CDR3 reads TGTGCCAGCAGTTTACTTAAGCAAAATTCACCCCTCCACTTT.

As for this clone: A much more abundant neighbour one base away suggests this may be a read error. This rearrangement joins TRBV25-1 to TRBJ2-7; D is unresolved. Between the trimmed V and J ends, which lost 4 bases and 3 bases, there was a span of 4 bases. The germline V gene encodes CDR1 MGHDK and CDR2 SYGVNS. The CDR3 totals 11 residues. CDR3 sequence (DNA): TGTGCCAGCAGTGCTAACTACGAGCAGTACTTC. Amino acids: CASSANYEQYF.